The source of this T cell receptor beta chain is a study of T cell repertoires in cytomegalovirus infection. Across the study: Newly reported HLA-C-restricted and thoroughly characterized HLA-B-restricted CMV epitopes were employed. TCR beta signatures that were public indicated CMV infection and matching HLA type. Whole-study results and caveats: HLA-C-restricted CMV-specific TCR beta clonotypes prevailed in the ex vivo response.

This clonotype occurred many times. Its antigen is not known. Trimming cost V 5 bases and J 1 base; bases outside gene matches: 4. From germline, CDR1 is SGHTA and CDR2 FQGNSA. The CDR3 length is 16 residues. Each CDR3 protein is one row after TCRdb ran MiXCR on the reads. The top ten clones hold around 15% of a sample with fewer than 1,000,000 distinct CDR3 sequences, around 29% of them seen once. This chain joins TRBV7-2 and TRBJ1-5; 11 bases are shared with TRBD1. The receptor's source is a human donor in good health (CMV status not recorded). Some clones in this sample may be carry-over from other donors' samples. The material was cultured CD8+ T cells from PBMCs, obtained from culture after CMV antigen stimulation. The CDR3 protein is CASSPRDRGSNQPQHF. The CDR3 DNA is TGTGCCAGCAGCCCTCGGGACAGGGGGAGCAATCAGCCCCAGCATTTT.